A selection of T cell receptor beta chains follows, all from one sample in a study of identical twins. From the 5' RACE reads, TCRdb called clonotypes with MiXCR, one entry per CDR3 protein. The table lists 1.5 million or so distinct CDR3 sequences, around a third of them singletons. Input material: cord blood. These receptors were taken from a newborn girl in good health. CDR3s include the opening cysteine and the closing phenylalanine or tryptophan. The D gene is left open where the match is weak. Only some rows state a clone size, as once, few, many or a class for expanded clones.

D,J,size,V,CDR3,DNA
TRBD2,TRBJ2-7,few,TRBV12-3/TRBV12-4,CASARGEGSYEQYF,TGTGCCAGCGCACGGGGGGAAGGCTCCTACGAGCAGTACTTC
-,TRBJ2-3,-,TRBV5-6,CASSLGQSSNTQYF,TGTGCCAGCAGCTTGGGGCAGAGTTCCAATACGCAGTATTTT
-,TRBJ2-5,-,TRBV24-1,CATSDPGSEETQYF,TGTGCCACCAGTGATCCAGGGTCCGAAGAGACCCAGTACTTC
-,TRBJ2-7,-,TRBV20-1,CSATSKAGYEQYF,TGCAGTGCCACCTCTAAAGCAGGCTACGAGCAGTACTTC
-,TRBJ2-1,-,TRBV7-2,CASSPVYVPANEQFF,TGTGCCAGCAGCCCCGTTTACGTCCCCGCCAATGAGCAGTTCTTC
-,TRBJ2-5,-,TRBV12-5,CASGLVGSETQYF,TGTGCTAGTGGTTTGGTAGGCTCAGAGACCCAGTACTTC
-,TRBJ1-5,-,TRBV14,CASSQERLRQPQHF,TGTGCCAGCAGCCAAGAAAGACTCAGGCAGCCCCAGCATTTT
-,TRBJ1-2,few,TRBV7-9,CASSPLKGEEAGYTF,TGTGCCAGCAGCCCCCTTAAGGGGGAAGAGGCCGGCTACACCTTC
TRBD1,TRBJ1-2,-,TRBV2,CARGQGESYIF,TGTGCCAGAGGACAGGGGGAAAGCTACATCTTC
-,TRBJ2-7,few,TRBV20-1,CSARGSGVYEQYF,TGCAGTGCTAGAGGTTCAGGGGTCTACGAGCAGTACTTC
-,TRBJ2-5,-,TRBV4-1,CASSKGQQETQYF,TGCGCCAGCAGCAAGGGACAACAAGAGACCCAGTACTTC
-,TRBJ1-1,-,TRBV5-1,CASSSVPPNTEAFF,TGCGCCAGCAGTTCCGTCCCGCCTAACACTGAAGCTTTCTTT
-,TRBJ2-1,-,TRBV3-1,CASGPRHGANEQFF,TGTGCCAGCGGCCCCCGACACGGTGCCAATGAGCAGTTCTTC
-,TRBJ2-7,many,TRBV29-1,CSVEVAFYEQYF,TGCAGCGTTGAGGTGGCGTTCTACGAGCAGTACTTC
TRBD1,TRBJ2-2,-,TRBV5-1,CASNSDRGFTGELFF,TGCGCCAGCAACAGTGACAGGGGCTTCACCGGGGAGCTGTTTTTT